The following is a T cell receptor beta chain sequence with its context. The source of the sample is a study of blood T cell repertoires in COVID-19. About the research overall: PBMCs, B-cell-depleted T cells, or T cells provided the cDNA or gDNA that made up the material.

Germline loops: CDR1 SGHTA, CDR2 FQGNSA. The CDR3 is 16 residues long. Losses at the gene ends were 4 bases for V and 12 bases for J; bases not matched to a gene: 12. The data were produced by immunoSEQ multiplex PCR, yet TCRdb's version contains in-frame clones alone and is incomplete. The sample yields over 90,000 clones, 81% seen once. The J gene is TRBJ2-1, the V gene TRBV7-2; 13 bases match TRBD2. The sequence was obtained from a man in his sixties with acute or convalescent COVID-19. The sequencing input was peripheral blood. The CDR3 coding sequence is TGTGCCAGCAGCTCCGTCGCCACTAGCGGGGGGGCCCGGCAGTTCTTC. Translating it yields CASSSVATSGGARQFF.